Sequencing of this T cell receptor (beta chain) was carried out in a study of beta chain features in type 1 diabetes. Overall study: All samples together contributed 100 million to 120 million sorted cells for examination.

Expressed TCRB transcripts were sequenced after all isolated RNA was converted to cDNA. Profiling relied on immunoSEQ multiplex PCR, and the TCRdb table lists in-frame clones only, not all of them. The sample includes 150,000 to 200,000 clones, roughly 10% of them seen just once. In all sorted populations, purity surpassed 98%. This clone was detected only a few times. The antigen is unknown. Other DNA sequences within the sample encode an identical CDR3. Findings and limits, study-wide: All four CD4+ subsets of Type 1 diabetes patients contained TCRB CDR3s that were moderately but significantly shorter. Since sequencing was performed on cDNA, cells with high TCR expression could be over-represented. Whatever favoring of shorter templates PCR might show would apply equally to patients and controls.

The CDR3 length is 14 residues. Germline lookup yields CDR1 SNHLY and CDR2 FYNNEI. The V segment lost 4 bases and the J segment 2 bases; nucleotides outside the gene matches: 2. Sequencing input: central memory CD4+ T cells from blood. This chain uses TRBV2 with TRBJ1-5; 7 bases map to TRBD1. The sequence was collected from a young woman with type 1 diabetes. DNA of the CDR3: TGTGCCAGCAGTGGAGGACAGGGCAATCAGCCCCAGCATTTT. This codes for CASSGGQGNQPQHF.